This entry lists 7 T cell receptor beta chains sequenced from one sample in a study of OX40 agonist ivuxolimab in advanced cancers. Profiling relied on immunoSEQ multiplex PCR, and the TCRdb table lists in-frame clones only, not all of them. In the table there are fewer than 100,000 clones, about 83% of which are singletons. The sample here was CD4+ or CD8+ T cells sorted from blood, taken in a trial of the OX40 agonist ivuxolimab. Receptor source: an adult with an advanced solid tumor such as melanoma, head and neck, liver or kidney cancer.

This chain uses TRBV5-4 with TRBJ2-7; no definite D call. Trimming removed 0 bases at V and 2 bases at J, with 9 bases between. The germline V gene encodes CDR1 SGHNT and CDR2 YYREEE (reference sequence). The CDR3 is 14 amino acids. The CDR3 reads CASSLGTSTYEQYF. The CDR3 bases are TGTGCCAGCAGCTTGGGCACCTCAACCTACGAGCAGTACTTC.

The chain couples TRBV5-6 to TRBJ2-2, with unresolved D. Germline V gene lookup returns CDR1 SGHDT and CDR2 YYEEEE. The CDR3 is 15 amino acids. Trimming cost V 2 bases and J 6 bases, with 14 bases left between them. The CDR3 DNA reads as TGTGCCAGCAGCTTTGCCGGCGTTCGAGCCGGGGAGCTGTTTTTT. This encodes CASSFAGVRAGELFF.

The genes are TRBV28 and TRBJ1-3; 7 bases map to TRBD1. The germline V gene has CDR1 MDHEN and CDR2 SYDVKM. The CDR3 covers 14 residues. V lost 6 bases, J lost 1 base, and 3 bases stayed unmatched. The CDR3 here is CASRPQGSGNTIYF. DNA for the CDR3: TGTGCCAGCAGGCCACAGGGGTCTGGAAACACCATATATTTT.

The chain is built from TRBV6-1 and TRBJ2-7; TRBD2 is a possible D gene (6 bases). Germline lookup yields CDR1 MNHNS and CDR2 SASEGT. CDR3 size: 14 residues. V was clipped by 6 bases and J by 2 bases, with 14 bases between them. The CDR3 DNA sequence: TGTGCCAGCAGCCGGGACTTTGGGCCCTACGAGCAGTACTTC. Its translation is CASSRDFGPYEQYF.

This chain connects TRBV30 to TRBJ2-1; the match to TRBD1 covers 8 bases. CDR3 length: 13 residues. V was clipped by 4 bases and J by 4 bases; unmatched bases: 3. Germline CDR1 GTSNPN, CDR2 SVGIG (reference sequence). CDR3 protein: CAWTQGAYNEQFF. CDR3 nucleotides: TGTGCCTGGACCCAGGGGGCTTACAATGAGCAGTTCTTC. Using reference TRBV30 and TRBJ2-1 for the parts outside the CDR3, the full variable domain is SQTIHQWPATLVQPVGSPLSLECTVEGTSNPNLYWYRQAAGRGLQLLFYSVGIGQISSEVPQNLSASRPQDRQFILSSKKLLLSDSGFYLCAWTQGAYNEQFFGPGTRLTVL.

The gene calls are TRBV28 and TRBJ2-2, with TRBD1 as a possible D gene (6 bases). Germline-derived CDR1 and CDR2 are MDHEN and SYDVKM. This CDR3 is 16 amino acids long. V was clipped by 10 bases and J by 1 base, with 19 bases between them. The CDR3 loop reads CAIEDDRNLNTGELFF. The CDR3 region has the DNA TGTGCCATCGAAGACGACAGGAATCTGAACACCGGGGAGCTGTTTTTT.

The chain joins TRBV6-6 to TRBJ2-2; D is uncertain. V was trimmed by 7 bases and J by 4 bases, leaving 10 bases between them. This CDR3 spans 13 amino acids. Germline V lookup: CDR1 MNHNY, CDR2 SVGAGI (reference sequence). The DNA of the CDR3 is TGTGCCAGCACCCGTGAAGCCACCGGGGAGCTGTTTTTT. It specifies CASTREATGELFF.